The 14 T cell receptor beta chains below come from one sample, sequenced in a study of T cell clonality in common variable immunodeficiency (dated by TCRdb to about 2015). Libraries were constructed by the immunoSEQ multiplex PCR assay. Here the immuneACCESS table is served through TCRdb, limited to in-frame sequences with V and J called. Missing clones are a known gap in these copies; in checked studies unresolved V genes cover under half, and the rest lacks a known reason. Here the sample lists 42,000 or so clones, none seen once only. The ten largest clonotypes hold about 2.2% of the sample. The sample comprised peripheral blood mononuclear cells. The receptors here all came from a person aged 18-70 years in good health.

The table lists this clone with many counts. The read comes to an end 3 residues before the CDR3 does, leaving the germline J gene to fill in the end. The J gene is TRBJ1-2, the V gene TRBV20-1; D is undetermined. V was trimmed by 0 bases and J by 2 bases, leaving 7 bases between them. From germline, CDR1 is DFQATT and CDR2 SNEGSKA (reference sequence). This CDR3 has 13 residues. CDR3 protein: CSAREARNYGYTF. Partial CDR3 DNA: TGCAGTGCTAGAGAGGCAAGAAACTATGGC.

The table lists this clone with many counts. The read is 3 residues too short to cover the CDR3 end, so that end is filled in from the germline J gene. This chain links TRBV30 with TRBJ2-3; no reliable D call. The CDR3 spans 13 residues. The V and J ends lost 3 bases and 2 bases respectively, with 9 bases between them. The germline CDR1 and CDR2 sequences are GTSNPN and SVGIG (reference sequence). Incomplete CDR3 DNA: TGTGCCTGGAGCGTCGGTTACACAGATACG. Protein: CAWSVGYTDT. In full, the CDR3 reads CAWSVGYTDTQYF.

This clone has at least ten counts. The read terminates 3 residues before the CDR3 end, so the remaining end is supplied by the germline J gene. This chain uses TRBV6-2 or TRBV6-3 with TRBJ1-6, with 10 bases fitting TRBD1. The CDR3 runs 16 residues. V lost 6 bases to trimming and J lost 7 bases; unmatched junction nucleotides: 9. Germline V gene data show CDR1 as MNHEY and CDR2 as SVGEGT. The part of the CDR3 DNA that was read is TGTGCCAGCAGGCCAAGACAGGGGGCATCAAATTCACCC. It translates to CASRPRQGASNSP. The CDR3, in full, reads CASRPRQGASNSPLHF.

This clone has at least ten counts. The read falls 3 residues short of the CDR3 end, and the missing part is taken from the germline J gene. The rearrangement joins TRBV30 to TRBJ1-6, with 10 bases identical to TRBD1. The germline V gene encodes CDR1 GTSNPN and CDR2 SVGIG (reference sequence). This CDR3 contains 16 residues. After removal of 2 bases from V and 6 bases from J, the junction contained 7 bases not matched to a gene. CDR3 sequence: CAWSSGTGASNSPLHF. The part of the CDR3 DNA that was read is TGTGCCTGGAGTTCAGGGACAGGGGCTTCTAATTCACCC.

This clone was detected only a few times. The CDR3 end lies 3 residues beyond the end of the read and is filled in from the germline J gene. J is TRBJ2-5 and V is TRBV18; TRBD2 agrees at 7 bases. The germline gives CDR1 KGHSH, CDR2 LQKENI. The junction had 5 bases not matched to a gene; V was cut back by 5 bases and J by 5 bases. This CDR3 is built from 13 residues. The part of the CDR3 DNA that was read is TGTGCCAGCTCAGCTCCGGGGGGTGAGACC. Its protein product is CASSAPGGET. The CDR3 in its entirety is CASSAPGGETQYF.

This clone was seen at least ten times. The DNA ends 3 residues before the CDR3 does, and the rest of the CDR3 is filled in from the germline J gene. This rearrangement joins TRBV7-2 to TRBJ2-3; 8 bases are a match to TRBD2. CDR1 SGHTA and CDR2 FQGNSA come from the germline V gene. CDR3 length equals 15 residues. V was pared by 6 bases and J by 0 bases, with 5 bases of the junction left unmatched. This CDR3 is CASRPTSGSTDTQYF. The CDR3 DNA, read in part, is TGTGCCAGCAGACCCACTAGCGGAAGCACAGATACG.

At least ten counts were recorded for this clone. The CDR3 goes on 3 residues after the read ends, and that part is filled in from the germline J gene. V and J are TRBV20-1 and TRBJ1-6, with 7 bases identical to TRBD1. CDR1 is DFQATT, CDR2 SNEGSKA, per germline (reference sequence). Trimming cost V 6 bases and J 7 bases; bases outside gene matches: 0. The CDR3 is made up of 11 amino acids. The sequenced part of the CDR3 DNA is TGCAGTGCGGGACAGAATTCACCC. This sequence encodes CSAGQNSP. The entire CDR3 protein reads CSAGQNSPLHF.

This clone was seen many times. The DNA read from the CDR3 is TGCAGTGCGGGTGGCGGGGGGGGCCAAGAGACC. Encoded protein: CSAGGGGGQET. The whole CDR3 protein is CSAGGGGGQETQYF. The chain has TRBV20-1 and TRBJ2-5; 9 bases map to TRBD2. Read sequence stops 3 residues before the CDR3 end, and the germline J gene provides the missing end. Per the germline V gene, CDR1 is DFQATT and CDR2 is SNEGSKA (reference sequence). The CDR3 sequence is 14 residues long. V lost 6 bases to trimming and J lost 1 base; unmatched junction nucleotides: 6.

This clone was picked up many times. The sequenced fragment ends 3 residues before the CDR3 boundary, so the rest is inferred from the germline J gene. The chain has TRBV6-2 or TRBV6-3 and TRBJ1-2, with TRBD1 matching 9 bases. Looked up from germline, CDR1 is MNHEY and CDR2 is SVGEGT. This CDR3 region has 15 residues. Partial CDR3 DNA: TGTGCCAGCAGTACAACGGCCGGGACAGGGACGGGC. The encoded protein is CASSTTAGTGTG. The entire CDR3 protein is CASSTTAGTGTGYTF.

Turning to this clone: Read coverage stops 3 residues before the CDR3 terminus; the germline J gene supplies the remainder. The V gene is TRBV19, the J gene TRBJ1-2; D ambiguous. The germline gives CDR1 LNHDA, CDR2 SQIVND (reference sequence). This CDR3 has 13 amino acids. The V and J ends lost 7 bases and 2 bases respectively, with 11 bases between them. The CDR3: CASTARLNYGYTF. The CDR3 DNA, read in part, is TGTGCCAGTACGGCACGACTCAACTATGGC.

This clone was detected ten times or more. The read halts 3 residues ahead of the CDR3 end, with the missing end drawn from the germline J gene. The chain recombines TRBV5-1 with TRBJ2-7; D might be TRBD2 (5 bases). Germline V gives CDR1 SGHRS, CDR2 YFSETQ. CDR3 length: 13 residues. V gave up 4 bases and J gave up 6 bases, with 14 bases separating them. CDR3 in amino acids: CASSQETSAEQYF. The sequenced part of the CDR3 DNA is TGCGCCAGCAGCCAGGAAACTAGTGCCGAG.

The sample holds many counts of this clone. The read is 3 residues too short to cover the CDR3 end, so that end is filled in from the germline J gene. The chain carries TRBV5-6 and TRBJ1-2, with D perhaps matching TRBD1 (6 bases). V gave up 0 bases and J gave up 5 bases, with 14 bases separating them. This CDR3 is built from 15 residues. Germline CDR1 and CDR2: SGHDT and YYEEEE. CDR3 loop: CASSLELQGGYGYTF. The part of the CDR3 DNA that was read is TGTGCCAGCAGCTTGGAGCTCCAAGGGGGTTATGGC.

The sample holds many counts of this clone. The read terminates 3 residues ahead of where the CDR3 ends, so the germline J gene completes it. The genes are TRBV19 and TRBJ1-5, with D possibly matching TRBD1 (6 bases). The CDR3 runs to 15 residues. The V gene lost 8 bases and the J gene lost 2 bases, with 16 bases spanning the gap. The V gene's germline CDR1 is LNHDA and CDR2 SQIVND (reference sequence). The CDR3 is CASRTGGQGNQPQHF. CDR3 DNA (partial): TGTGCCAGTCGAACCGGGGGGCAAGGCAATCAGCCC. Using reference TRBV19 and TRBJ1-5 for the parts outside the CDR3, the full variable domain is DGGITQSPKYLFRKEGQNVTLSCEQNLNHDAMYWYRQDPGQGLRLIYYSQIVNDFQKGDIAEGYSVSREKKESFPLTVTSAQKNPTAFYLCASRTGGQGNQPQHFGDGTRLSIL.

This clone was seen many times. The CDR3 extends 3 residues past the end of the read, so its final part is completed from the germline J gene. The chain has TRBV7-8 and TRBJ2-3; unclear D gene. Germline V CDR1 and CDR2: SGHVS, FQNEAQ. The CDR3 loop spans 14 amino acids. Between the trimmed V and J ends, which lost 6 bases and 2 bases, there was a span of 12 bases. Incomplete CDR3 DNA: TGTGCCAGCAGTACCGGTGAAGTCACAGATACG. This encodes CASSTGEVTDT. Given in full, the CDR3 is CASSTGEVTDTQYF.